This T cell receptor (beta chain) was obtained from a study of blood T cells in healthy people across ages. CDR3 length: 11 amino acids. Trimming took 7 bases from V and 10 from J, leaving 11 bases between them. Looked up from germline, CDR1 is SGHNT and CDR2 is YENEEA. The second PCR ran about 6 to 12 cycles with a sample-barcoded 5' primer and J-beta primers. MiXCR, run by TCRdb on the 5' RACE reads, gives a single entry per CDR3 protein. The table records 850,000 to 950,000 distinct CDR3 sequences, about 28% of them present only once. Many counts were recorded for this clonotype. The rearrangement links TRBV11-3 to TRBJ2-1, with D hard to call. Sample: blood. The sequence derives from a woman of 80 years or more in good health. The CDR3 is CASNNHREQFF. The CDR3, as DNA: TGTGCCAGCAACAACCATAGGGAGCAGTTCTTC.